This passage covers 8 T cell receptor beta chains from one sample sequenced in a study of T cells in localized non-small cell lung cancer. The protocol was immunoSEQ multiplex PCR, while the TCRdb copy is restricted to in-frame clones and leaves out a portion. The profile covers 37,000 or so clones, with around nine tenths appearing a single time and roughly 2.5% taken by the ten largest. The sample in question was peripheral blood, obtained before any cancer treatment. These receptors all come from a woman between 40 and 69 years old with stage I lung adenocarcinoma.

On this clone itself: The sample holds other DNA sequences that translate to the same CDR3. The genes are TRBV29-1 and TRBJ2-5; D is uncertain. The length of the CDR3 is 10 residues. Germline CDR1 and CDR2: SQVTM and ANQGSEA. Between the trimmed V and J ends, which lost 0 bases and 4 bases, there was a span of 0 bases. CDR3 region: CSVEEETQYF. DNA for the CDR3: TGCAGCGTTGAAGAAGAGACCCAGTACTTC.

This sequence joins TRBV11-1 and TRBJ1-2; 7 nucleotides match TRBD1. Trimming at V came to 5 bases and at J to 4 bases, leaving 7 bases not matched to a gene. The CDR3 sequence is 14 residues long. In germline, CDR1 is SGHAT, CDR2 FQDESV (reference sequence). CDR3 residues: CASSIGGTAYGYTF. For the CDR3, the DNA is TGTGCCAGCAGCATAGGGGGGACAGCCTATGGCTACACCTTC.

CDR3 protein: CAGSSGRTYTGELFF. The CDR3 DNA is TGTGCCGGCTCTAGCGGGAGGACTTACACCGGGGAGCTGTTTTTT. This chain links TRBV5-4 with TRBJ2-2; 11 nucleotides line up with TRBD2. The trim removed 10 bases at V and 3 bases at J, leaving 8 bases unmatched. Germline V gene data show CDR1 as SGHNT and CDR2 as YYREEE (reference sequence). This CDR3 has 15 amino acids.

The chain carries TRBV5-5 and TRBJ2-1; D is possibly TRBD2 (5 bases). Per the germline V gene, CDR1 is SGHKS and CDR2 is YYEKEE (reference sequence). The V end was cut by 4 bases, the J end by 7 bases, with 15 bases between. The CDR3 has 14 residues. The CDR3 sequence: CASSLRTHVNEQFF. The CDR3 region has the DNA TGTGCCAGCAGCCTGCGGACTCATGTAAATGAGCAGTTCTTC.

This clone appeared once. The chain is built from TRBV18 and TRBJ2-1; D gene unclear. In germline, CDR1 is KGHSH, CDR2 LQKENI. Between the trimmed V and J ends, which lost 8 bases and 8 bases, there was a span of 16 bases. The CDR3 is made up of 13 amino acids. The CDR3 region has the DNA TGTGCCAGCGCCAGCTTCCACGACTATGAGCAGTTCTTC. Its translation: CASASFHDYEQFF.

The sample holds one count of this clone. The chain couples TRBV18 to TRBJ1-1, with a tentative D call TRBD1 (6 bases). Trimming took 5 bases from V and 4 from J, leaving 14 bases between them. Germline CDR1 reads KGHSH; CDR2 reads LQKENI. This CDR3 is built from 14 residues. In DNA, the CDR3 is TGTGCCAGCTCATCCCGATCAGGGGTCACTGAAGCTTTCTTT. It translates to CASSSRSGVTEAFF.

The J gene is TRBJ2-7, the V gene TRBV7-8, with 10 bases that match TRBD1. V lost 4 bases to trimming and J lost 7 bases; unmatched junction nucleotides: 4. Germline CDR1 SGHVS, CDR2 FQNEAQ. This CDR3 region has 13 residues. Here the CDR3 reads CASSSGQGGEQYF. The CDR3 DNA sequence: TGTGCCAGCAGCTCCGGACAGGGGGGAGAGCAGTACTTC.

The J gene is TRBJ2-1, the V gene TRBV20-1, with D perhaps matching TRBD2 (6 bases). The CDR3 runs 11 residues. With 6 bases removed from V and 13 bases from J, the gap between germline ends came to 16 bases. Germline lookup yields CDR1 DFQATT and CDR2 SNEGSKA (reference sequence). Here the CDR3 reads CSARGGTRQFF. The DNA of the CDR3 is TGCAGTGCCCGAGGAGGGACCCGACAGTTCTTC.